This entry features one T cell receptor beta chain sequence. Losses at the gene ends were 3 bases for V and 4 bases for J; bases not matched to a gene: 7. CDR3 length: 15 amino acids. Per the germline V gene, CDR1 is SEHNR and CDR2 is FQNEAQ (reference sequence). The repertoire was sequenced with immunoSEQ multiplex PCR; TCRdb's copy has only in-frame clones and lacks some. The data contain roughly 76,000 clones, around 74% of them singletons. This sample was included in a study of blood T cell repertoires in COVID-19. This chain connects TRBV7-9 to TRBJ1-2; TRBD1 aligns across 8 bases. This receptor was identified in a man aged 65 to 85 with acute or convalescent COVID-19. Source material: peripheral blood. The CDR3 protein is CASSFGQGGGYGYTF. The CDR3 nucleotides read TGTGCCAGCAGCTTCGGACAGGGAGGTGGCTATGGCTACACCTTC.